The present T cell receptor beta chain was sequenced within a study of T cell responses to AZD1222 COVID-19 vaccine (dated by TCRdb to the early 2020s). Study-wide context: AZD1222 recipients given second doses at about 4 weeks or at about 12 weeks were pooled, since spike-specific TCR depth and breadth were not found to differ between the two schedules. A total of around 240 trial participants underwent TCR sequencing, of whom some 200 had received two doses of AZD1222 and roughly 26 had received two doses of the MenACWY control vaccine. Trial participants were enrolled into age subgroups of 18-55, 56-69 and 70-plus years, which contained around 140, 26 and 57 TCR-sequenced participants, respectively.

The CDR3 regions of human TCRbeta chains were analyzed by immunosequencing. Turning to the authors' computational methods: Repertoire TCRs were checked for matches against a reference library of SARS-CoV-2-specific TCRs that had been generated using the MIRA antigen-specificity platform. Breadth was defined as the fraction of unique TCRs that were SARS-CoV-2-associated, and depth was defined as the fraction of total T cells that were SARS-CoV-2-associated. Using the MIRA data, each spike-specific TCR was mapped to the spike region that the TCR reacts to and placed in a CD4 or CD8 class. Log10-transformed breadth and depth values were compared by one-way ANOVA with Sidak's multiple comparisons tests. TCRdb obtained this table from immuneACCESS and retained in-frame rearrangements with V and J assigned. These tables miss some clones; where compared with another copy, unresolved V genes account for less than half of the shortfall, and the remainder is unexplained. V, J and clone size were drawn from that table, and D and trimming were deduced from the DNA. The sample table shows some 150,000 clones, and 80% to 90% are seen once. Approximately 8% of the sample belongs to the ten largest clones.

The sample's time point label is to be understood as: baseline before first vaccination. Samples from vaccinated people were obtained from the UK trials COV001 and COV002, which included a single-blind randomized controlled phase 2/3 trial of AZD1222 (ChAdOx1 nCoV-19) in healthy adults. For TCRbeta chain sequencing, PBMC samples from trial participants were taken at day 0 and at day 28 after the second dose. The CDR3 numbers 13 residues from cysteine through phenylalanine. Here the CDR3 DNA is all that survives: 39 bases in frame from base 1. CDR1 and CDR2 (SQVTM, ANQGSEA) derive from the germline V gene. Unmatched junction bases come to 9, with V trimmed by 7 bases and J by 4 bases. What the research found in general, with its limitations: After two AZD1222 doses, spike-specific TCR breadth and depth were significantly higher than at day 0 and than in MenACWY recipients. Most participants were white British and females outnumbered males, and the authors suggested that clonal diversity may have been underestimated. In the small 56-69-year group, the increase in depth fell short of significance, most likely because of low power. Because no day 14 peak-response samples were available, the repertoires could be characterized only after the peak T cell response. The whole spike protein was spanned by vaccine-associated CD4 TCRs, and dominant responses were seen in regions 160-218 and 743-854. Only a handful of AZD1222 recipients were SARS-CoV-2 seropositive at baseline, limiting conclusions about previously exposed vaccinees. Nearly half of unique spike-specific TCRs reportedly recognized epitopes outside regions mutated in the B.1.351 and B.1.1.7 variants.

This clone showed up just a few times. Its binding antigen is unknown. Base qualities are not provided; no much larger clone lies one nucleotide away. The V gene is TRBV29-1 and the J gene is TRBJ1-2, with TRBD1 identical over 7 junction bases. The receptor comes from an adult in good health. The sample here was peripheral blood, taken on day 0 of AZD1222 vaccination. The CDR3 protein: CSAPRDSTYGYTF. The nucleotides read TGCAGCGCCCCCCGGGACAGCACCTATGGCTACACCTTC.